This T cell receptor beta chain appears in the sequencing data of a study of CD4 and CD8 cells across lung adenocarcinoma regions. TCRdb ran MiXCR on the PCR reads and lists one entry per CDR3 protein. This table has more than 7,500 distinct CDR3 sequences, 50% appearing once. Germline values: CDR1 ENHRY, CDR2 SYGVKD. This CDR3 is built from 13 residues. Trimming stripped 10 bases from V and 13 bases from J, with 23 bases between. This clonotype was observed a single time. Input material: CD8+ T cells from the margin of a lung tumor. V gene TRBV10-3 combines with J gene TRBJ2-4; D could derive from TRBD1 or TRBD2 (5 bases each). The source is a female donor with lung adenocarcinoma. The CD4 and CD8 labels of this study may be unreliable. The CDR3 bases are TGTGCCACGGGGCTGTGCGCCAAAGATACGCAGTACTTC. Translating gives CATGLCAKDTQYF.